One sample yielded the 26 T cell receptor beta chains listed below, sequenced in a study of shared clonotypes between healthy human individuals. CD8 cells regarded as naive lacked CD45RO, were positively chosen for CCR7, and omitted terminally differentiated effector memory CD45RA+ cells. Sequencing used immunoSEQ multiplex PCR; TCRdb keeps in-frame clones, though not all of them. The repertoire holds about 2 million clones, with about 95% as singletons. Material for sequencing was naive CD8+ T cells sorted from blood. The source is a man between 18 and 29 years old in good health.

The V call is TRBV28, the J call TRBJ1-4, with D maybe TRBD1 (6 bases). CDR1 is MDHEN, CDR2 SYDVKM, per germline. The germline V and J ends were trimmed by 3 bases and 8 bases, with 13 bases remaining between them. The CDR3 has 14 residues. The CDR3 nucleotides are TGTGCCAGCAGTTTGGGGACAATGGGGGAAAAACTGTTTTTT. It is translated as CASSLGTMGEKLFF.

The chain carries TRBV25-1 and TRBJ2-3, with D possibly TRBD2 on 5 matching bases. There are 16 residues in the CDR3. V dropped 3 bases and J dropped 1 base, with 14 bases sitting between them. Germline V gene lookup returns CDR1 MGHDK and CDR2 SYGVNS. The CDR3 DNA reads as TGTGCCAGCAGTGAGCCTTCCTTCGGGGGCACAGATACGCAGTATTTT. Translating it yields CASSEPSFGGTDTQYF.

This clone appeared many times. V and J are TRBV6-1 and TRBJ1-2, with 8 bases that match TRBD1. Trimming took 0 bases from V and 2 from J; bases not matched to a gene: 5. The CDR3 has 16 amino acids. Germline CDR1 is MNHNS and CDR2 is SASEGT. The CDR3: CASSEAATGVNYGYTF. In nucleotides, the CDR3 is TGTGCCAGCAGTGAAGCCGCGACAGGGGTAAACTATGGCTACACCTTC.

Only one count was recorded for this clone. CDR3 sequence reads: CASSPYSNQPQHF. The DNA of the CDR3 is TGTGCCAGCAGCCCTTATAGCAATCAGCCCCAGCATTTT. The genes are TRBV7-2 and TRBJ1-5; no clear D gene. V lost 5 bases, J lost 0 bases, and 5 bases lay in between. CDR1 and CDR2 (germline): SGHTA, FQGNSA. This CDR3 is built from 13 residues. The full variable domain, in which reference TRBV7-2 and TRBJ1-5 provide the parts outside the CDR3, is GAGVSQSPSNKVTEKGKDVELRCDPISGHTALYWYRQSLGQGLEFLIYFQGNSAPDKSGLPSDRFSAERTGGSVSTLTIQRTQQEDSAVYLCASSPYSNQPQHFGDGTRLSIL.

The J gene is TRBJ2-1, the V gene TRBV29-1, with D perhaps TRBD1 (5 bases). The CDR3 is 13 residues long. Germline CDR1 reads SQVTM; CDR2 reads ANQGSEA. Here the CDR3 DNA reads TGCAGTACACAGGAAGACCTCTACAATGAGCAGTTCTTC. Residues: CSTQEDLYNEQFF.

On this clone: Other DNA sequences in this sample translate to the same CDR3. CDR3 residues: CASSLGRPGTEAFF. DNA for the CDR3: TGTGCCAGCAGTTTAGGCAGGCCGGGCACTGAAGCTTTCTTT. This rearrangement joins TRBV27 to TRBJ1-1; unclear D gene. This CDR3 has 14 amino acids. Germline V lookup: CDR1 MNHEY, CDR2 SMNVEV (reference sequence). Trimming took 2 bases from V and 4 from J, leaving 11 bases between them.

The J gene is TRBJ2-7, the V gene TRBV25-1; D gene uncertain. Germline V gives CDR1 MGHDK, CDR2 SYGVNS. The V gene lost 2 bases and the J gene lost 0 bases, with 8 bases spanning the gap. The CDR3 runs to 14 residues. The CDR3 DNA follows: TGTGCCAGCAGTGAACAGGAGAGCTCCTACGAGCAGTACTTC. This gives the protein CASSEQESSYEQYF.

The chain has TRBV28 and TRBJ2-5; D remains ambiguous. Per the germline V gene, CDR1 is MDHEN and CDR2 is SYDVKM. The CDR3 is 12 amino acids. V lost 4 bases, J lost 2 bases, and 5 bases lay in between. CDR3 region: CASSSEQETQYF. The CDR3 DNA follows: TGTGCCAGCAGTTCAGAACAAGAGACCCAGTACTTC.

A note on this clone: A much larger clone is a single base away; this may be a read error. The chain links TRBV6-6 to TRBJ2-7; D gene uncertain. The germline V gene has CDR1 MNHNY and CDR2 SVGAGI (reference sequence). The CDR3 sequence is 11 residues long. The V gene lost 6 bases and the J gene lost 3 bases, with 6 bases spanning the gap. CDR3 protein: CASSLDYEQYF. Here the CDR3 DNA reads TGTGCCAGCAGCTTGGACTACGAGCAGTACTTC.

This chain joins TRBV7-9 and TRBJ2-1; a possible D gene is TRBD2 (6 bases). Deletions cut 5 bases from V and 2 bases from J, with 16 bases between. The length of the CDR3 is 16 residues. Germline V gene lookup returns CDR1 SEHNR and CDR2 FQNEAQ (reference sequence). CDR3 loop: CASSPKEGEAYNEQFF. In nucleotides, the CDR3 is TGTGCCAGCAGCCCTAAGGAGGGAGAGGCCTACAATGAGCAGTTCTTC.

The chain is built from TRBV9 and TRBJ2-1; D might be TRBD1 (5 bases). V gave up 0 bases and J gave up 3 bases, with 13 bases separating them. Germline V gives CDR1 SGDLS, CDR2 YYNGEE. This CDR3 has 16 residues. The CDR3 protein is CASSVEGAIGYNEQFF. CDR3 bases: TGTGCCAGCAGCGTAGAAGGGGCAATCGGCTACAATGAGCAGTTCTTC.

Turning to this clone: Additional DNA sequences in this sample encode the identical CDR3. The V call is TRBV5-1, the J call TRBJ2-7, with D tentatively TRBD1 or TRBD2 (6 bases each). Looked up from germline, CDR1 is SGHRS and CDR2 is YFSETQ. The CDR3 has 14 amino acids. V lost 2 bases to trimming and J lost 1 base, with 10 bases between them. CDR3 residues: CASSLGGRSYEQYF. CDR3 DNA: TGCGCCAGCAGCTTAGGGGGGAGATCCTACGAGCAGTACTTC.

The chain combines TRBV10-2 with TRBJ2-3, with TRBD2 matching over 7 bases. The CDR3 loop spans 16 amino acids. The ends lost 4 bases at V and 5 bases at J; junction bases unmatched: 12. CDR1 and CDR2 (germline): WSHSY, SAAADI. CDR3 loop: CASSGGGSAILDTQYF. CDR3 nucleotides: TGCGCCAGCAGTGGGGGGGGTAGCGCAATCCTAGATACGCAGTATTTT.

The chain joins TRBV6-1 to TRBJ1-2; D is uncertain. Germline-derived CDR1 and CDR2 are MNHNS and SASEGT. V shed 8 bases and J shed 2 bases, with 15 bases lying between them. CDR3 length: 14 residues. The CDR3 DNA is TGTGCCAGCCGGATAACCGGCAGCAACTATGGCTACACCTTC. Translated, it gives CASRITGSNYGYTF.

The chain combines TRBV27 with TRBJ2-7; D is perhaps TRBD1 or TRBD2 (6 bases each). Germline V gene sequence: CDR1 MNHEY, CDR2 SMNVEV (reference sequence). The CDR3 loop spans 14 amino acids. V was trimmed by 6 bases and J by 3 bases, leaving 15 bases between them. CDR3 nucleotides: TGTGCCAGCAGGCAGGGGACTGGGAACTACGAGCAGTACTTC. This codes for CASRQGTGNYEQYF.

The chain carries TRBV6-5 and TRBJ2-1; 10 bases match TRBD2. Germline trimming cut 2 bases from V and 8 bases from J; bases unmatched to any gene: 6. This CDR3 has 15 residues. Looked up from germline, CDR1 is MNHEY and CDR2 is SVGAGI. The CDR3 DNA reads as TGTGCCAGCAGTTACCTAGCGGGAGAGACGGATGAGCAGTTCTTC. Translation gives CASSYLAGETDEQFF.

CDR3 in amino acids: CASSPGPTPGYF. CDR3 DNA: TGTGCCAGCAGCCCCGGGCCCACGCCGGGGTACTTC. The V and J genes are TRBV7-9 and TRBJ2-7; D is uncertain. This CDR3 comprises 12 residues. With 5 bases removed from V and 12 bases from J, the gap between germline ends came to 17 bases. Germline lookup yields CDR1 SEHNR and CDR2 FQNEAQ (reference sequence).

The rearrangement joins TRBV6-1 to TRBJ2-7, with D possibly being TRBD1 or TRBD2 (5 bases each). The CDR3 loop spans 15 amino acids. V gave up 3 bases and J gave up 3 bases, with 15 bases separating them. CDR1 and CDR2 from the germline V gene are MNHNS and SASEGT. CDR3 sequence: CASSDSGTDGYEQYF. CDR3 sequence (DNA): TGTGCCAGCAGTGATTCCGGGACGGATGGCTACGAGCAGTACTTC.

The V gene is TRBV6-1, the J gene TRBJ2-6; TRBD2 might be the D (5 bases). Trimming took off 2 bases at V and 0 bases at J, with 14 bases between the two ends. The germline V gene has CDR1 MNHNS and CDR2 SASEGT. The CDR3 consists of 18 residues. The CDR3 sequence: CASSERGFTLSGANVLTF. CDR3 DNA sequence: TGTGCCAGCAGTGAACGGGGTTTTACTCTCTCTGGGGCCAACGTCCTGACTTTC.

This chain connects TRBV4-3 to TRBJ1-1; tentatively, D is TRBD1 (5 bases). The length of the CDR3 is 13 residues. CDR1 and CDR2 (germline): LGHNA, YSLEER. V was clipped by 3 bases and J by 5 bases, with 10 bases between them. The CDR3, as DNA: TGCGCCAGCAGCCACTTGGGGGGGACTGAAGCTTTCTTT. Translating it yields CASSHLGGTEAFF.

The V call is TRBV29-1, the J call TRBJ1-1; 8 nucleotides align to TRBD1. The CDR3 extends over 13 amino acids. J lost 6 bases, V lost 3 bases, and 6 bases had no gene match. Germline values: CDR1 SQVTM, CDR2 ANQGSEA. CDR3 loop: CSVDEDRGPEAFF. CDR3 DNA: TGCAGCGTTGACGAAGACAGGGGCCCTGAAGCTTTCTTT.

The chain employs TRBV15 and TRBJ1-3; no firm D call. CDR1 and CDR2 from the germline V gene are LNHNV and YYDKDF (reference sequence). Trimming left V 3 bases short and J 3 bases short, with 9 bases between. The CDR3 covers 14 residues. CDR3 amino acids: CATSSIPRGNTIYF. The DNA for the CDR3 is TGTGCCACCAGCAGTATCCCCCGTGGAAACACCATATATTTT. The full variable domain, with the rest looked up from reference TRBV15 and TRBJ1-3, is DAMVIQNPRYQVTQFGKPVTLSCSQTLNHNVMYWYQQKSSQAPKLLFHYYDKDFNNEADTPDNFQSRRPNTSFCFLDIRSPGLGDTAMYLCATSSIPRGNTIYFGEGSWLTVV.

The CDR3 DNA is TGCGCCAGCAGCCATGGAGGCGGGGGGCCGGATGAGCAGTTCTTC. Translating it yields CASSHGGGGPDEQFF. V gene TRBV4-1 combines with J gene TRBJ2-1; 8 nucleotides agree with TRBD2. This CDR3 contains 15 residues. V shed 3 bases and J 8 bases; nucleotides not matched to a gene: 9. Germline V CDR1 and CDR2: MGHRA, YSYEKL.

This clone has a handful of counts. Distinct nucleotide sequences in the sample also encode this CDR3. The rearrangement joins TRBV5-1 to TRBJ1-2; D is perhaps TRBD1 (5 bases). Looked up from germline, CDR1 is SGHRS and CDR2 is YFSETQ. With 3 bases removed from V and 6 bases from J, the gap between germline ends came to 12 bases. The CDR3 is 13 residues long. CDR3 nucleotides: TGCGCCAGCAGCTCAGGGCAGGGAGATGGCTACACCTTC. This sequence encodes CASSSGQGDGYTF. Full variable domain (missing parts from reference TRBV5-1 and TRBJ1-2): KAGVTQTPRYLIKTRGQQVTLSCSPISGHRSVSWYQQTPGQGLQFLFEYFSETQRNKGNFPGRFSGRQFSNSRSEMNVSTLELGDSALYLCASSSGQGDGYTFGSGTRLTVV.

Points on this clone: Other nucleotide sequences in the sample specify the same CDR3. DNA of the CDR3: TGTGCCAGCAGCCCGCCCTCATCCTACGAGCAGTACTTC. Protein: CASSPPSSYEQYF. The V call is TRBV13, the J call TRBJ2-7, with no clear D. The germline CDR1 and CDR2 sequences are PRHDT and FYEKMQ (reference sequence). The V end lost 5 bases, the J end lost 1 base, and 9 bases lay between the germline ends. There are 13 residues in the CDR3. Using reference TRBV13 and TRBJ2-7 for the parts outside the CDR3, the full variable domain is AAGVIQSPRHLIKEKRETATLKCYPIPRHDTVYWYQQGPGQDPQFLISFYEKMQSDKGSIPDRFSAQQFSDYHSELNMSSLELGDSALYFCASSPPSSYEQYFGPGTRLTVT.

This chain uses TRBV5-1 with TRBJ2-1; D possibly uses TRBD1 or TRBD2 (6 bases each). Deletions cut 3 bases from V and 8 bases from J, with 15 bases between. There are 14 residues in the CDR3. The germline CDR1 and CDR2 sequences are SGHRS and YFSETQ. The CDR3 DNA sequence: TGCGCCAGCAGCTCGGGGGCCAACCGCCATGAGCAGTTCTTC. Protein product: CASSSGANRHEQFF.